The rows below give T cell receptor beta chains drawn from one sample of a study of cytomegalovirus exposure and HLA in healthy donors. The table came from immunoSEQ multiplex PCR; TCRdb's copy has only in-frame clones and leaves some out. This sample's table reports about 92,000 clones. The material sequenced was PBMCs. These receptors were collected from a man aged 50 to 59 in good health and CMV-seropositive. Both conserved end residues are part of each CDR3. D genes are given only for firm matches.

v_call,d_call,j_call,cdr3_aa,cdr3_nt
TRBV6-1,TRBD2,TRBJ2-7,CASSEAVPSGISYEQYF,TGTGCCAGCAGTGAAGCGGTCCCTAGCGGGATCTCCTACGAGCAGTACTTC
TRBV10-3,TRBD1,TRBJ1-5,CAIRGTGNQPQHF,TGTGCCATCAGGGGGACAGGGAATCAGCCCCAGCATTTT
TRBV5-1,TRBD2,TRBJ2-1,CASSVASGSSYNEQFF,TGCGCCAGCAGCGTAGCCAGCGGGAGCTCCTACAATGAGCAGTTCTTC
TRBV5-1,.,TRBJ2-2,CASSLGRGTGELFF,TGCGCCAGCAGCTTGGGTAGGGGGACCGGGGAGCTGTTTTTT
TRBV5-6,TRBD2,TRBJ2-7,CASSLSAGERAYEQYF,TGTGCCAGCAGCTTGTCAGCGGGGGAAAGGGCCTACGAGCAGTACTTC
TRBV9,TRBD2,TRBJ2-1,CASSSSGRSYNEQFF,TGTGCCAGCAGCTCTAGCGGGAGATCCTACAATGAGCAGTTCTTC
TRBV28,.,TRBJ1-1,CASNPARRGNTEAFF,TGTGCCAGCAACCCTGCGCGTCGCGGGAACACTGAAGCTTTCTTT
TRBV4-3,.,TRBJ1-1,CASSQDREGMGTEAFF,TGCGCCAGCAGCCAAGATCGGGAGGGTATGGGCACTGAAGCTTTCTTT
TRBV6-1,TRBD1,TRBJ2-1,CASSLTGVNEQFF,TGTGCCAGCAGCCTTACAGGGGTCAATGAGCAGTTCTTC
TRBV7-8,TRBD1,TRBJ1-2,CASSPDRGSNGYTF,TGTGCCAGCAGCCCAGACAGGGGGTCCAACGGCTACACCTTC
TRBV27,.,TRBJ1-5,CASSSDRKFQPQHF,TGTGCCAGCAGTTCCGACAGAAAATTCCAGCCCCAGCATTTT
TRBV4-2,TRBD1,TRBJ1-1,CASTTQGGTEAFF,TGTGCCAGCACCACTCAGGGGGGCACTGAAGCTTTCTTT
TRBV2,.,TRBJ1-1,CASSGFGSEAFF,TGTGCCAGCAGTGGGTTCGGGAGCGAAGCTTTCTTT
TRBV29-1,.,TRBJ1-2,CSVVRDYGYTF,TGCAGCGTTGTCAGGGACTATGGCTACACCTTC